The clone carrying this T cell receptor beta chain was detected a few times. Its target is unknown. The data are from a study of T-cell reconstitution after alpha-beta-depleted transplantation in children. The V end lost 2 bases, the J end lost 5 bases, and 13 bases lay between the germline ends. This CDR3 contains 14 residues. During its preparation, the TCRbeta library received unique molecular identifiers. TCRdb reanalysed the PCR reads using MiXCR and keeps one entry per CDR3 protein. The profile shows 250,000 to 350,000 distinct CDR3 sequences, around 25% of them singletons. Study outcomes and limitations: About two months after transplant, alpha-beta T cells reportedly came from several hundred expanded graft clones. It was surviving recipient T cells and thymic progenitors that gave some patients high TCRbeta diversity at day 60.

This receptor was identified in a male patient aged 10 to 17 who had a stem cell transplant for acute lymphoblastic leukemia, so the T cells may come from the graft donor. The chain recombines TRBV12-3 or TRBV12-4 with TRBJ2-7; D call uncertain. The source material was PBMCs, mostly from graft donor cells, sampled 180 days after TCRalphabeta/CD19-depleted stem cell transplant. CDR3 sequence (DNA): TGTGCCAGCAGTTTAAGAGGTCTCCCCGACGAGCAGTACTTC. This codes for CASSLRGLPDEQYF.